This is a list of T cell receptor beta chains from one sample in a study of T cells in Graves' hyperthyroidism and ophthalmopathy. TCRdb re-analysed the multiplex PCR reads in MiXCR, keeping a single row per CDR3 protein. The repertoire holds 300,000 to 400,000 distinct CDR3 sequences, with 11% to 15% as singletons. Sequenced material: blood. These receptors all come from a woman in her sixties or seventies with Graves' hyperthyroidism. Each CDR3 is given without its conserved first and last residue.

TRBV20-1	TRBJ2-5	SARLAGAGETQY
TRBV20-1	TRBJ1-5	SASETGAEAQPQH
TRBV11-3	TRBJ1-1	ASSFSGTGGSEAF
TRBV6-2/TRBV6-3	TRBJ2-1	ASSHSFDEQF
TRBV3-1	TRBJ2-3	ASSAGLAADTDTQY
TRBV20-1	TRBJ1-2	SANRSSGEEVGNYGYT
TRBV3-1	TRBJ1-1	ASSEDRANTEAF
TRBV9	TRBJ2-1	ASSGPIAGGPNEQF
TRBV15	TRBJ1-2	ATSRGGYGYT
TRBV20-1	TRBJ2-1	SAGPDRLGNEQF
TRBV6-1	TRBJ1-1	ASRTGDTIVVAF
TRBV7-9	TRBJ2-1	ASSSSGQAVLRGQF
TRBV24-1	TRBJ2-2	ATNPGTGTGELF
TRBV18	TRBJ2-1	ASSPLDEWGNEQF
TRBV7-9	TRBJ2-6	ASSGTLSGANVLT
TRBV2	TRBJ2-3	ASSRDTDTQY
TRBV19	TRBJ2-7	ASSIGDGSYEQY
TRBV20-1	TRBJ2-1	SAHRGYNEQF
TRBV10-3	TRBJ2-7	AISESIRYEQY
TRBV5-8	TRBJ2-1	ASSLGRGSSYNEQF
TRBV2	TRBJ1-3	ASRDTGAGNTIY
TRBV28	TRBJ1-6	ASSLGQGAASPLH
TRBV5-1	TRBJ1-6	ASSSTGQGANSPLH
TRBV12-3/TRBV12-4	TRBJ2-1	ASSFLQGNEQF
TRBV2	TRBJ1-2	ASNTDGVNYGYT
TRBV5-1	TRBJ2-5	AGSRTSPETQY
TRBV5-5	TRBJ1-4	ASSSRVSATNEKLF
TRBV19	TRBJ2-1	ASSHGRPLSSYNEQF
TRBV20-1	TRBJ2-1	SAGGTNYNEQF
TRBV11-3	TRBJ2-5	ASSYSPREEETQY
TRBV11-2	TRBJ2-2	ASSPPGLAGGRGELF
TRBV10-3	TRBJ1-2	AISGPGGGYT
TRBV2	TRBJ1-6	ASRQAYYNSPLH
TRBV6-1	TRBJ2-2	ASTLGGNTGELF
TRBV19	TRBJ2-7	ASSIRQFAYEQY
TRBV12-3/TRBV12-4	TRBJ1-1	ASRPNSVPNTEAF
TRBV5-1	TRBJ2-7	ASSLGHGSYEQY
TRBV4-1	TRBJ2-7	ASSLGPYSYEQY
TRBV5-1	TRBJ1-1	ASSLLTDDTEAF
TRBV12-5	TRBJ2-4	ASARGLAENIQY
TRBV29-1	TRBJ1-1	SARPRGTEAF
TRBV9	TRBJ1-2	ASSDWWGSESYT
TRBV7-9	TRBJ2-1	ASSLVRGQGANYNEQF
TRBV3-1	TRBJ2-2	ASSRLVSSAGELF
TRBV2	TRBJ2-7	ASSLEGTGYYEQY
TRBV9	TRBJ2-3	ASSVDASGSYGDTQY
TRBV12-3/TRBV12-4	TRBJ2-5	ASSFWDKQETQH
TRBV29-1	TRBJ1-1	SAGGQGAGTEAF
TRBV12-3/TRBV12-4	TRBJ2-3	ASSWAESDTQY
TRBV29-1	TRBJ2-7	SVAPQGRSYEQY
TRBV6-1	TRBJ2-1	ASTRDPDSHNEQF
TRBV11-3	TRBJ2-1	ASSTGQGGYNEQF
TRBV13	TRBJ1-3	ASSSLRQGENTIY
TRBV11-3	TRBJ2-5	ASSSTGTGVWETQY
TRBV2	TRBJ2-3	ASSGRLVISTDTQY
TRBV20-1	TRBJ2-3	SALPGAQVTQY
TRBV9	TRBJ1-1	ASSVGGRTNTEAF